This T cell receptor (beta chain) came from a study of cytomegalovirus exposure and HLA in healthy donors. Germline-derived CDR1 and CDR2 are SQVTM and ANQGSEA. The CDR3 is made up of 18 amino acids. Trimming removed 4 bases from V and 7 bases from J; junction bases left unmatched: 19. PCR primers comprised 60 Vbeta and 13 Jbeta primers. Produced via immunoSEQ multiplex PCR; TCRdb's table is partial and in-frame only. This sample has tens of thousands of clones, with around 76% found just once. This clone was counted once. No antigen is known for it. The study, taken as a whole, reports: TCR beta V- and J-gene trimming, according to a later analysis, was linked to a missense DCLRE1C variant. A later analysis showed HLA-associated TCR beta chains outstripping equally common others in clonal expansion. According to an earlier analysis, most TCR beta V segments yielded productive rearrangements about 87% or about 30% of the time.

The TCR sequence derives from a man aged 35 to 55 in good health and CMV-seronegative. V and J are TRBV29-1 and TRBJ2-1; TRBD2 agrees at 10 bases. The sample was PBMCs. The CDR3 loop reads CSVVRQGLKLAGPNEQFF. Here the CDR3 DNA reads TGCAGCGTTGTCAGACAGGGGCTTAAACTAGCGGGACCAAATGAGCAGTTCTTC.